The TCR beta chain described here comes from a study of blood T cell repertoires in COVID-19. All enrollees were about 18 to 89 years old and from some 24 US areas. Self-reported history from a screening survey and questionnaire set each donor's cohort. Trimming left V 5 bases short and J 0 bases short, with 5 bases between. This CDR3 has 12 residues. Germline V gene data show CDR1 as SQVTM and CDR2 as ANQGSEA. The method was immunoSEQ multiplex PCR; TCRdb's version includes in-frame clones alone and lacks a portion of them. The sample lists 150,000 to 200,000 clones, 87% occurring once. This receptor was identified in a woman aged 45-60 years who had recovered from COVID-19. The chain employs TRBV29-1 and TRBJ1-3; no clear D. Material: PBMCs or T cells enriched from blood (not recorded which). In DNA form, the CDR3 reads TGCAGCGTTCGGAGCTCTGGAAACACCATATATTTT. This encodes CSVRSSGNTIYF.